This T cell receptor (beta chain) stems from a study of a mutant IDH1 vaccine in newly diagnosed glioma. Some clones are missing from TCRdb's copy, which holds only in-frame ones; the method was immunoSEQ multiplex PCR. The sample comprises some 50,000 clones, about 61% of which are singletons, and around 4.8% rests with the top ten. Time point: week 47, end of study. Topical imiquimod accompanied each vaccine dose, which consisted of 300 ug of mutant IDH1 20-mer peptide. With respect to this clone: Its specificity is unknown.

The CDR3 totals 14 residues. Germline V gives CDR1 LNHDA, CDR2 SQIVND (reference sequence). Trimming removed 10 bases at V and 7 bases at J, with 20 bases between. Source: peripheral blood mononuclear cells (PBMCs), taken from a glioma patient whose treatment included an IDH1 peptide vaccine. The sequence was collected from a man in his forties or fifties with glioma. Some clones in this sample may be carry-over from other donors' samples. V is TRBV19 and J is TRBJ1-3; the D gene is possibly TRBD1 (5 bases). Written as DNA, the CDR3 is TGTGCCACCACGATGGGGGGAATGAGGAACACCATATATTTT. Protein sequence: CATTMGGMRNTIYF.